This T cell receptor (beta chain) was recovered during a study of blood T cell repertoires in COVID-19. V lost 5 bases to trimming and J lost 1 base, with 8 bases between them. Per germline, CDR1 SQVTM and CDR2 ANQGSEA. This CDR3 is built from 12 residues. Study processing details: Counts of nucleated cells, estimated from reference gene primer amplification, were obtained. The method was immunoSEQ multiplex PCR; TCRdb's version includes in-frame clones alone and lacks a portion of them. V and J calls and clone size are as listed in that table; D and trimming were resolved from the DNA. The sample has around 330,000 clones, approximately 90% seen once.

The sequence came from a woman between 18 and 29 years old who had recovered from COVID-19. Specimen: PBMCs or T cells enriched from blood (not recorded which). The chain joins TRBV29-1 to TRBJ1-1, with D possibly matching TRBD1 (5 bases). The CDR3 loop reads CSVLGENTEAFF. CDR3 sequence (DNA): TGCAGCGTTCTAGGGGAGAACACTGAAGCTTTCTTT.